This T cell receptor beta chain appears in the sequencing data of a study of blood T cell repertoires in COVID-19. Across the study: PBMCs, B-cell-depleted T cells, or T cells provided the cDNA or gDNA that made up the material.

As originally analysed: Amplification from reference gene primers served as the basis for estimated nucleated cell counts. Data came from immunoSEQ multiplex PCR; TCRdb stores just in-frame clones and leaves some out. V and J calls and clone size are given by that table; D and trimming were obtained from the DNA. The sample holds 30,000 or so clones, less than 95% seen once. V gave up 1 base and J gave up 5 bases; unmatched junction bases: 6. The CDR3 is 15 residues long. CDR1 and CDR2 (germline): MDHEN, SYDVKM. Sequenced: peripheral blood. The TCR originated in a man in his 70s with active or convalescent COVID-19. The genes are TRBV28 and TRBJ2-7; 9 bases are shared with TRBD2. CDR3 residues: CASSLFSGSPNEQYF. The CDR3 nucleotides read TGTGCCAGCAGTTTATTTAGCGGGAGTCCCAACGAGCAGTACTTC.